This record looks at one T cell receptor beta chain sequence and its context. The source of the sample is a study of blood T cell repertoires in COVID-19. Study details: Spain, Italy and the United States supplied samples that represented acute and convalescent COVID-19.

V was clipped by 7 bases and J by 3 bases; unmatched bases: 11. Germline loops: CDR1 SQVTM, CDR2 ANQGSEA. This CDR3 comprises 15 residues. The cohort comprised adults aged roughly 18 to 95 years residing in 24 US areas. Cohort 3 recovery required two negative PCRs, clearance, or symptom resolution. In the original workflow: Reference gene primer amplification in the assay estimated nucleated cell counts. TCRdb's copy holds only in-frame clones and misses some; the assay was immunoSEQ multiplex PCR. V, J and clone size are taken as reported in that table, and D and trimming were inferred from the DNA itself. The data contain around 140,000 clones, around 79% of them singletons.

Specimen: PBMCs or T cells enriched from blood (not recorded which). V is TRBV29-1 and J is TRBJ1-4; 7 bases agree with TRBD1. The receptor was derived from a woman in her fifties or sixties who had recovered from COVID-19. The CDR3 region is CSGSPTGAPNEKLFF. In nucleotides, the CDR3 is TGCAGCGGCTCCCCCACAGGGGCCCCTAATGAAAAACTGTTTTTT.